This T cell receptor beta chain was sequenced for a study of cytomegalovirus exposure and HLA in healthy donors. The study ran its PCR with 60 Vbeta and 13 Jbeta primers. Here immunoSEQ multiplex PCR was the method, and the copy in TCRdb shows in-frame clones only, minus some. This sample carries 90,000 to 150,000 clones, 15% to 17% of them seen once, and the ten largest clones take about 1.9%. Study results and limitations: In an earlier analysis, most TCR beta V segments were productive about 87% or about 30% of the time. A few V segments could not be told apart, such as TRBV6-2 and TRBV6-3, and were left out.

The CDR3 is 14 residues long. Trimming removed 3 bases at V and 2 bases at J, with 10 bases between. Germline CDR1 reads LNHDA; CDR2 reads SQIVND (reference sequence). This clone was counted between two and nine times. What it binds is not known. Sequencing was carried out using PBMCs. This TCR was recovered from a young woman in good health and CMV-seronegative. The chain joins TRBV19 to TRBJ1-2; tentatively, D is TRBD1 (5 bases). The CDR3 coding sequence is TGTGCCAGTAGTATTAGCAGGGCCAACTATGGCTACACCTTC. Its translation: CASSISRANYGYTF. Drawing the rest from reference TRBV19 and TRBJ1-2, the complete variable domain is DGGITQSPKYLFRKEGQNVTLSCEQNLNHDAMYWYRQDPGQGLRLIYYSQIVNDFQKGDIAEGYSVSREKKESFPLTVTSAQKNPTAFYLCASSISRANYGYTFGSGTRLTVV.